This entry features one T cell receptor (beta chain) sequence. The data are from a study of identical twins. This CDR3 has 18 residues. V shed 3 bases and J 5 bases; nucleotides not matched to a gene: 17. The germline CDR1 and CDR2 sequences are MNHEY and SVGAGI. A universal primer site was incorporated via template switching, and the cDNA contained unique molecular identifiers. TCRdb re-called the 5' RACE reads through MiXCR, storing one row per CDR3 protein. The sample carries 470,000 or so distinct CDR3 sequences, more than 20% recorded once. These data are also associated with another study on T cells expressing NK-cell markers.

The gene calls are TRBV6-5 and TRBJ2-5; 8 nucleotides match TRBD2. The receptor was derived from a young woman in good health. The sample comprised CD4+ T cells sorted from blood. CDR3 sequence reads: CASSYEAGVYAGRETQYF. CDR3 DNA sequence: TGTGCCAGCAGTTATGAAGCGGGAGTATATGCCGGGCGGGAGACCCAGTACTTC.